A selection of T cell receptor beta chains follows, all from one sample in a study of T cell responses to AZD1222 COVID-19 vaccine. Data came from immunoSEQ multiplex PCR; TCRdb stores just in-frame clones and leaves some out. The sample holds more than 50,000 clones, more than 70% seen once. The sample here was peripheral blood, taken on day 0 of AZD1222 vaccination. The receptors derive from an adult in good health. The CDR3 runs from the conserved cysteine through the conserved F or W. D genes are given only for firm matches. Clone size is given for some rows only: seen once, a few or many times, or a class if the clone is expanded.

J gene: TRBJ2-2; D gene: TRBD2; clone size: -; V gene: TRBV11-2; CDR3 protein: CASSRTSGRGNTGELFF; CDR3 DNA: TGTGCCAGCAGCCGGACTAGCGGGAGGGGTAACACCGGGGAGCTGTTTTTT
J gene: TRBJ1-2; D gene: -; clone size: -; V gene: TRBV9; CDR3 protein: CASSVGPDPLNGYTF; CDR3 DNA: TGTGCCAGCAGCGTGGGGCCCGATCCATTAAATGGCTACACCTTC
J gene: TRBJ1-1; D gene: -; clone size: -; V gene: TRBV5-4; CDR3 protein: CASSLRQGNTEAFF; CDR3 DNA: TGTGCCAGCAGCTTGCGGCAGGGGAACACTGAAGCTTTCTTT
J gene: TRBJ2-7; D gene: -; clone size: few; V gene: TRBV14; CDR3 protein: CASSQGAYEQYF; CDR3 DNA: TGTGCCAGCAGCCAAGGGGCCTACGAGCAGTACTTC
J gene: TRBJ2-5; D gene: -; clone size: -; V gene: TRBV24-1; CDR3 protein: CATSEGRAGETQYF; CDR3 DNA: TGTGCCACCAGTGAAGGTAGGGCGGGAGAGACCCAGTACTTC
J gene: TRBJ1-2; D gene: -; clone size: -; V gene: TRBV6-4; CDR3 protein: CASTPSTGNYGYTF; CDR3 DNA: TGTGCCAGCACGCCATCCACAGGGAACTATGGCTACACCTTC
J gene: TRBJ1-1; D gene: -; clone size: -; V gene: TRBV5-1; CDR3 protein: CASSLGQGMNTEAFF; CDR3 DNA: TGCGCCAGCAGCTTGGGTCAGGGGATGAACACTGAAGCTTTCTTT
J gene: TRBJ1-2; D gene: -; clone size: -; V gene: TRBV18; CDR3 protein: CASSPTRGANYGYTF; CDR3 DNA: TGTGCCAGCTCACCTACCCGGGGAGCCAACTATGGCTACACCTTC
J gene: TRBJ2-3; D gene: -; clone size: -; V gene: TRBV13; CDR3 protein: CASSSPGDTQYF; CDR3 DNA: TGTGCCAGCAGCTCTCCAGGGGATACGCAGTATTTT
J gene: TRBJ1-2; D gene: -; clone size: few; V gene: TRBV14; CDR3 protein: CASSQIGIGGYTF; CDR3 DNA: TGTGCCAGCAGCCAAATAGGGATAGGTGGCTACACCTTC
J gene: TRBJ1-6; D gene: TRBD1; clone size: -; V gene: TRBV18; CDR3 protein: CASSPRTGESPLHF; CDR3 DNA: TGTGCCAGCTCACCAAGGACAGGGGAGTCACCCCTCCACTTT
J gene: TRBJ2-7; D gene: -; clone size: -; V gene: TRBV30; CDR3 protein: CAWRAAARSSYEQYF; CDR3 DNA: TGTGCCTGGAGGGCCGCGGCGAGGAGCTCCTACGAGCAGTACTTC
J gene: TRBJ1-1; D gene: TRBD1; clone size: once; V gene: TRBV2; CDR3 protein: CASSAGTGGTEAFF; CDR3 DNA: TGTGCCAGCAGCGCCGGGACAGGAGGCACTGAAGCTTTCTTT
J gene: TRBJ2-7; D gene: TRBD2; clone size: -; V gene: TRBV28; CDR3 protein: CASSSPAGVGYEQYF; CDR3 DNA: TGTGCCAGCAGTTCACCCGCGGGAGTTGGGTACGAGCAGTACTTC
J gene: TRBJ2-5; D gene: -; clone size: -; V gene: TRBV5-1; CDR3 protein: CASSSPLGETQYF; CDR3 DNA: TGCGCCAGCAGCTCCCCCCTGGGGGAGACCCAGTACTTC
J gene: TRBJ2-1; D gene: -; clone size: -; V gene: TRBV2; CDR3 protein: CASSEKSGGSEQFF; CDR3 DNA: TGTGCCAGCAGTGAAAAATCCGGGGGCTCCGAGCAGTTCTTC
J gene: TRBJ1-2; D gene: TRBD1; clone size: -; V gene: TRBV19; CDR3 protein: CASSIGGTGFYYGYTF; CDR3 DNA: TGTGCCAGTAGTATCGGGGGGACAGGTTTTTACTATGGCTACACCTTC
J gene: TRBJ2-7; D gene: TRBD2; clone size: -; V gene: TRBV5-1; CDR3 protein: CASSDTSGRFHEQYF; CDR3 DNA: TGCGCCAGCAGCGACACTAGCGGGAGGTTCCACGAGCAGTACTTC
J gene: TRBJ1-3; D gene: TRBD1; clone size: -; V gene: TRBV5-1; CDR3 protein: CASGTGSGNTIYF; CDR3 DNA: TGCGCCAGCGGGACAGGCTCTGGAAACACCATATATTTT
J gene: TRBJ1-1; D gene: -; clone size: -; V gene: TRBV6-5; CDR3 protein: CASKNSRDPNTEAFF; CDR3 DNA: TGTGCCAGCAAAAACAGCAGGGACCCGAACACTGAAGCTTTCTTT
J gene: TRBJ1-1; D gene: -; clone size: -; V gene: TRBV18; CDR3 protein: CASSQGLTVEAFF; CDR3 DNA: TGTGCCAGCTCACAGGGACTGACCGTTGAAGCTTTCTTT
J gene: TRBJ2-7; D gene: -; clone size: -; V gene: TRBV5-1; CDR3 protein: CASSLGGEQYF; CDR3 DNA: TGCGCCAGCAGCTTGGGCGGCGAGCAGTACTTC
J gene: TRBJ2-1; D gene: -; clone size: -; V gene: TRBV21-1; CDR3 protein: CASSGTGTSGRAGNEQFF; CDR3 DNA: TGTGCCAGCAGCGGCACCGGGACTAGCGGGAGGGCCGGGAATGAGCAGTTCTTC
J gene: TRBJ1-3; D gene: -; clone size: -; V gene: TRBV9; CDR3 protein: CASSLTGGGSSSGNTIYF; CDR3 DNA: TGTGCCAGCAGCCTCACAGGTGGGGGGTCGAGCTCTGGAAACACCATATATTTT
J gene: TRBJ2-7; D gene: -; clone size: -; V gene: TRBV7-6; CDR3 protein: CASSATGNEQYF; CDR3 DNA: TGTGCCAGCAGCGCAACAGGCAACGAGCAGTACTTC
J gene: TRBJ1-1; D gene: -; clone size: -; V gene: TRBV19; CDR3 protein: CASSTQVNTEAFF; CDR3 DNA: TGTGCCAGTAGTACACAGGTTAACACTGAAGCTTTCTTT
J gene: TRBJ2-2; D gene: -; clone size: -; V gene: TRBV29-1; CDR3 protein: CSVEDSGLSGELFF; CDR3 DNA: TGCAGCGTTGAAGACTCAGGGTTGTCCGGGGAGCTGTTTTTT
J gene: TRBJ2-7; D gene: -; clone size: -; V gene: TRBV7-8; CDR3 protein: CASSFRGSYEQYF; CDR3 DNA: TGTGCCAGCAGCTTCAGGGGAAGTTACGAGCAGTACTTC
J gene: TRBJ2-7; D gene: -; clone size: -; V gene: TRBV2; CDR3 protein: CASSGPGRSSYEQYF; CDR3 DNA: TGTGCCAGCAGTGGCCCGGGGCGTAGCTCCTACGAGCAGTACTTC
J gene: TRBJ2-1; D gene: -; clone size: -; V gene: TRBV11-3; CDR3 protein: CASSLDQNGDSYNEQFF; CDR3 DNA: TGTGCCAGCAGCTTAGATCAGAACGGGGATTCCTACAATGAGCAGTTCTTC
J gene: TRBJ2-7; D gene: -; clone size: -; V gene: TRBV14; CDR3 protein: CASSQRGVAYEQYF; CDR3 DNA: TGTGCCAGCAGCCAACGAGGGGTGGCCTACGAGCAGTACTTC
J gene: TRBJ2-7; D gene: -; clone size: few; V gene: TRBV21-1; CDR3 protein: CASSKIRGTSHYEQYF; CDR3 DNA: TGTGCCAGCAGCAAAATTAGGGGGACTAGTCACTACGAGCAGTACTTC
J gene: TRBJ2-2; D gene: TRBD2; clone size: -; V gene: TRBV10-2; CDR3 protein: CASSETSGRARGELFF; CDR3 DNA: TGCGCCAGCAGTGAGACTAGCGGGAGGGCCAGAGGGGAGCTGTTTTTT
J gene: TRBJ1-5; D gene: -; clone size: -; V gene: TRBV18; CDR3 protein: CASSRGRDQPQHF; CDR3 DNA: TGTGCCAGCTCACGGGGAAGGGATCAGCCCCAGCATTTT
J gene: TRBJ2-7; D gene: -; clone size: -; V gene: TRBV3-1/TRBV3-2; CDR3 protein: CASSQLLSYEQYF; CDR3 DNA: TGTGCCAGCAGCCAGCTACTCTCCTACGAGCAGTACTTC
J gene: TRBJ1-6; D gene: -; clone size: -; V gene: TRBV5-1; CDR3 protein: CASSLDVSPLHF; CDR3 DNA: TGCGCCAGCAGCTTGGATGTTTCACCCCTCCACTTT
J gene: TRBJ2-5; D gene: -; clone size: -; V gene: TRBV30; CDR3 protein: CAWSLGLQETQYF; CDR3 DNA: TGTGCCTGGAGTTTAGGGCTACAAGAGACCCAGTACTTC
J gene: TRBJ2-4; D gene: -; clone size: -; V gene: TRBV21-1; CDR3 protein: CASSPAGGLVGTKNIQYF; CDR3 DNA: TGTGCCAGCAGCCCCGCGGGAGGGCTTGTCGGGACCAAAAACATTCAGTACTTC
J gene: TRBJ2-1; D gene: -; clone size: few; V gene: TRBV24-1; CDR3 protein: CATSSLVGSHEQFF; CDR3 DNA: TGTGCCACCAGTTCACTAGTGGGTAGTCATGAGCAGTTCTTC
J gene: TRBJ2-5; D gene: TRBD1; clone size: -; V gene: TRBV5-1; CDR3 protein: CASSYGTAQETQYF; CDR3 DNA: TGCGCCAGCAGCTACGGGACAGCCCAAGAGACCCAGTACTTC
J gene: TRBJ2-7; D gene: -; clone size: -; V gene: TRBV9; CDR3 protein: CASSGRQIVYYEQYF; CDR3 DNA: TGTGCCAGCAGCGGGAGACAGATCGTTTACTACGAGCAGTACTTC
J gene: TRBJ2-7; D gene: TRBD1; clone size: -; V gene: TRBV27; CDR3 protein: CASSSGTGGYEQYF; CDR3 DNA: TGTGCCAGCAGTTCCGGGACAGGGGGCTACGAGCAGTACTTC
J gene: TRBJ2-2; D gene: -; clone size: -; V gene: TRBV10-3; CDR3 protein: CAISGGAGKNTGELFF; CDR3 DNA: TGTGCCATCAGTGGGGGGGCAGGGAAGAACACCGGGGAGCTGTTTTTT
J gene: TRBJ1-1; D gene: -; clone size: -; V gene: TRBV5-1; CDR3 protein: CASSLAERQNTEAFF; CDR3 DNA: TGCGCCAGCAGCTTGGCCGAGAGACAGAACACTGAAGCTTTCTTT
J gene: TRBJ2-7; D gene: -; clone size: -; V gene: TRBV18; CDR3 protein: CASSNQYEQYF; CDR3 DNA: TGTGCCAGCTCAAACCAATACGAGCAGTACTTC
J gene: TRBJ2-1; D gene: TRBD2; clone size: -; V gene: TRBV9; CDR3 protein: CASSVAGLAPFNEQFF; CDR3 DNA: TGTGCCAGCAGCGTAGCGGGACTAGCCCCTTTCAATGAGCAGTTCTTC
J gene: TRBJ2-1; D gene: -; clone size: -; V gene: TRBV18; CDR3 protein: CASSPLGREQFF; CDR3 DNA: TGTGCCAGCTCACCACTAGGCAGAGAGCAGTTCTTC
J gene: TRBJ2-7; D gene: TRBD1; clone size: -; V gene: TRBV30; CDR3 protein: CAWTTGAWGQYF; CDR3 DNA: TGTGCCTGGACCACAGGGGCCTGGGGGCAGTACTTC
J gene: TRBJ2-7; D gene: -; clone size: -; V gene: TRBV5-4; CDR3 protein: CASSFGGLGEQYF; CDR3 DNA: TGTGCCAGCTCTTTTGGGGGGCTGGGGGAGCAGTACTTC
J gene: TRBJ2-1; D gene: -; clone size: -; V gene: TRBV25-1; CDR3 protein: CASSELTANEQFF; CDR3 DNA: TGTGCCAGCAGTGAATTAACGGCCAATGAGCAGTTCTTC
J gene: TRBJ2-7; D gene: -; clone size: -; V gene: TRBV6-6; CDR3 protein: CASSYQGIYEQYF; CDR3 DNA: TGTGCCAGCAGTTACCAGGGGATCTACGAGCAGTACTTC
J gene: TRBJ2-2; D gene: -; clone size: -; V gene: TRBV21-1; CDR3 protein: CASSPSDGLDLGELFF; CDR3 DNA: TGTGCCAGCAGCCCGTCGGACGGACTAGATCTCGGGGAGCTGTTTTTT
J gene: TRBJ1-6; D gene: -; clone size: -; V gene: TRBV30; CDR3 protein: CAWSVPGPPYNSPLHF; CDR3 DNA: TGTGCCTGGAGTGTCCCAGGGCCCCCCTATAATTCACCCCTCCACTTT
J gene: TRBJ1-6; D gene: -; clone size: -; V gene: TRBV3-1/TRBV3-2; CDR3 protein: CASSRSPDKGSPLHF; CDR3 DNA: TGTGCCAGCAGCCGGAGCCCCGATAAAGGATCACCCCTCCACTTT
J gene: TRBJ2-3; D gene: -; clone size: -; V gene: TRBV20-1; CDR3 protein: CSASSTDTQYF; CDR3 DNA: TGCAGTGCTAGTAGCACAGATACGCAGTATTTT
J gene: TRBJ2-6; D gene: -; clone size: once; V gene: TRBV18; CDR3 protein: CASSGLEGQPSGGANVLTF; CDR3 DNA: TGTGCCAGCTCAGGACTGGAAGGACAACCCTCGGGAGGGGCCAACGTCCTGACTTTC
J gene: TRBJ2-2; D gene: TRBD2; clone size: few; V gene: TRBV10-2; CDR3 protein: CASSEQAGGLTGELFF; CDR3 DNA: TGCGCCAGCAGTGAGCAAGCGGGAGGTTTAACCGGGGAGCTGTTTTTT
J gene: TRBJ1-1; D gene: -; clone size: -; V gene: TRBV10-3; CDR3 protein: CAISRQLNTEAFF; CDR3 DNA: TGTGCCATCAGTAGACAGCTGAACACTGAAGCTTTCTTT
J gene: TRBJ1-1; D gene: -; clone size: -; V gene: TRBV18; CDR3 protein: CASSRGGANTEAFF; CDR3 DNA: TGTGCCAGCTCGAGAGGGGGAGCGAACACTGAAGCTTTCTTT